The TCR beta chain described here comes from a study of T cells in Graves' hyperthyroidism and ophthalmopathy. This clonotype was seen only once. Amplified TCR beta CDR3 regions derived from RNA transcripts. During a first-round RT-PCR of the TCR CDR3, the HTBI primer set was used. Each CDR3 protein is one row after TCRdb ran MiXCR on the multiplex PCR reads. The sample lists about 96,000 distinct CDR3 sequences, around 50% occurring once. The V and J ends lost 2 bases and 6 bases, in that order; junction bases with no gene match: 4. Germline values: CDR1 SGHKS, CDR2 YYEKEE (reference sequence). CDR3 size: 15 residues.

The chain recombines TRBV5-5 with TRBJ1-6; the match to TRBD1 covers 8 bases. The material sequenced was blood. The clonotype comes from a woman in her thirties or forties with Graves' hyperthyroidism. The DNA of the CDR3 is TGTGCCAGCAGCTTACGACAGGGGCGTAATTCACCCCTCCACTTT. It codes for CASSLRQGRNSPLHF.